This T cell receptor (beta chain) is from a study of OX40 agonist ivuxolimab in advanced cancers. Only a few counts were recorded for this clone. TCRdb's copy holds only in-frame clones and misses some; the assay was immunoSEQ multiplex PCR. The sample includes about 110,000 clones, about 91% seen only once; the top ten take under 0.85%. Sequencing was performed on CD4+ or CD8+ T cells sorted from blood, taken in a trial of the OX40 agonist ivuxolimab. The sequence was obtained from an adult with an advanced solid tumor such as melanoma, head and neck, liver or kidney cancer.

CDR3 bases: TGTGCCAGCAGCCGCGACAGAGATAATTCACCCCTCCACTTT. It specifies CASSRDRDNSPLHF. The rearrangement uses TRBV6-6 and TRBJ1-6, with D possibly being TRBD1 (5 bases). Germline V CDR1 and CDR2: MNHNY, SVGAGI (reference sequence). The CDR3 totals 14 residues. Trimming took off 6 bases at V and 5 bases at J, with 11 bases between the two ends.